This T cell receptor beta chain is drawn from a study of OX40 agonist ivuxolimab in advanced cancers. Study-wide points: Partial responders at 0.1-3.0 mg/kg had among the lowest clonal expansion. At 0.1 to 3.0 mg/kg and by week 6, clonal expansion occurred in CD4+ and CD8+ blood T cells. On average, CD8+ T cells had more expanded clones than CD4+.

Germline assignment: CDR1 WNHNN and CDR2 SYGVQD (reference sequence). V lost 8 bases, J lost 2 bases, and 16 bases lay in between. This CDR3 has 14 residues. Sequencing used immunoSEQ multiplex PCR; TCRdb keeps in-frame clones, though not all of them. The sample has 50,000 to 65,000 clones; 85% to 90% are singletons. A note on this clone: Antigen unknown.

Sample: CD4+ or CD8+ T cells sorted from blood, taken in a trial of the OX40 agonist ivuxolimab. The chain couples TRBV10-1 to TRBJ2-7; tentative D call: TRBD1 (6 bases). The clonotype comes from an adult with an advanced solid tumor such as melanoma, head and neck, liver or kidney cancer. This chain's CDR3 is CASLADSGAYEQYF. CDR3 DNA: TGCGCCAGCCTCGCGGACAGTGGGGCCTACGAGCAGTACTTC.